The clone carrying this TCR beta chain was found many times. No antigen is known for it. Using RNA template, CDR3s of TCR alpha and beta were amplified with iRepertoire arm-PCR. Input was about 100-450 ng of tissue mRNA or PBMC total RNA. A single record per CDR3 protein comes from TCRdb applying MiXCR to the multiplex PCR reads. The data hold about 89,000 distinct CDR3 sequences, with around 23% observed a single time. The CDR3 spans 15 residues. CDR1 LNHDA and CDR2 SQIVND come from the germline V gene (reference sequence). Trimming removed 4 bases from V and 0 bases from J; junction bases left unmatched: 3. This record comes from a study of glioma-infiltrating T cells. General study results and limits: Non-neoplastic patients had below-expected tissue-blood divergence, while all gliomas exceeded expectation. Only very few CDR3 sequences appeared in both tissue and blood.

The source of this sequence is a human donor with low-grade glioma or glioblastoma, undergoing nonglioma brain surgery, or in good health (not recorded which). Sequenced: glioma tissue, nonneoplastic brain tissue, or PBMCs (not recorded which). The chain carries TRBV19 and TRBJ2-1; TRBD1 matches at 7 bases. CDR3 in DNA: TGTGCCAGTAGTAGGGACAGCAGCTCCTACAATGAGCAGTTCTTC. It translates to CASSRDSSSYNEQFF.